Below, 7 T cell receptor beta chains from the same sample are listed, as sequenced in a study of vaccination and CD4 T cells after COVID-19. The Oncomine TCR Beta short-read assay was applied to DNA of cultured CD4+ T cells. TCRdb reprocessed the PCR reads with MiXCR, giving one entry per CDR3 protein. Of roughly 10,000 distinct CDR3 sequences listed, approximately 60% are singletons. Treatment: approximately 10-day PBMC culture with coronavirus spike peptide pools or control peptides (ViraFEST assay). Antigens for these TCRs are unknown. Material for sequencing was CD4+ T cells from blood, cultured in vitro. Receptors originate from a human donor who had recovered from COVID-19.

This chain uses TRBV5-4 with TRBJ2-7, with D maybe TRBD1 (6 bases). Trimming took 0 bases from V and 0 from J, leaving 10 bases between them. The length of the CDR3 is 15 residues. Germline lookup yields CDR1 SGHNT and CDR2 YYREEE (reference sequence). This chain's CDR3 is CASSLGQVNSYEQYF. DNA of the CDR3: TGTGCCAGCAGCTTGGGACAGGTGAACTCCTACGAGCAGTACTTC.

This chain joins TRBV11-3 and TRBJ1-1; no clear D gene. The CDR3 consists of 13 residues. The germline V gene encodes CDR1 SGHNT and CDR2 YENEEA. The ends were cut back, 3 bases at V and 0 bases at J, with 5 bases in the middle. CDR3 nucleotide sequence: TGTGCCAGCAGCTTCTGGCTGAACACTGAAGCTTTCTTT. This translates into CASSFWLNTEAFF. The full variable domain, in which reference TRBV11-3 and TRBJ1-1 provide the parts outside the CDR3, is EAGVVQSPRYKIIEKKQPVAFWCNPISGHNTLYWYLQNLGQGPELLIRYENEEAVDDSQLPKDRFSAERLKGVDSTLKIQPAELGDSAVYLCASSFWLNTEAFFGQGTRLTVV.

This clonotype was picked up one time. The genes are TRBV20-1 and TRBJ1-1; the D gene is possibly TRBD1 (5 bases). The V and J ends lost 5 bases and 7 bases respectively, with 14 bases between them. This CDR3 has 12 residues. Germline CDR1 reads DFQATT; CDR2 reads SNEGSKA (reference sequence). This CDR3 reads CSADTQDLEAFF. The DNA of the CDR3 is TGCAGTGCTGACACACAGGATCTTGAAGCTTTCTTT.

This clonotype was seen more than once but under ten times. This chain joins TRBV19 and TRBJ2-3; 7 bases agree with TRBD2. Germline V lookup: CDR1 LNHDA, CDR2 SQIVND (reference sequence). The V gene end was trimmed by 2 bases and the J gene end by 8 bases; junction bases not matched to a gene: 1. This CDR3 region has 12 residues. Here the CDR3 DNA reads TGTGCCAGTAGTATACCTAGCGGTACGCAGTATTTT. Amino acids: CASSIPSGTQYF.

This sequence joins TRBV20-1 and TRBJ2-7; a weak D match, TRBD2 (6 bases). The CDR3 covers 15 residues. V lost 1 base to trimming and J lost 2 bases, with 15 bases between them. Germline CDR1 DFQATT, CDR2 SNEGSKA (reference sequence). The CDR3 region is CSARGGVSVAYEQYF. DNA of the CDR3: TGCAGTGCTAGAGGGGGGGTTTCGGTGGCCTACGAGCAGTACTTC.

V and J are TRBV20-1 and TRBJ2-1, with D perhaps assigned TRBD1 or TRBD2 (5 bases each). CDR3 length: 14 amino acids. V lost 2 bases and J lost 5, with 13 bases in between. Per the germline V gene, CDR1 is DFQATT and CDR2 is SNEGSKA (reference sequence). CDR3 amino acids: CSARSQGVHNEQFF. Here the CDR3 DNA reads TGCAGTGCTAGAAGTCAGGGAGTTCACAATGAGCAGTTCTTC.

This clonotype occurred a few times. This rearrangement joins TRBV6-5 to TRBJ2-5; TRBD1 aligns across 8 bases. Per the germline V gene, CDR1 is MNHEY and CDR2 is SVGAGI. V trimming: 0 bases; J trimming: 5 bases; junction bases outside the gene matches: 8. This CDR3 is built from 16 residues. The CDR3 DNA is TGTGCCAGCAGTTACTCCGGGACAGGAGGGAAGGAGACCCAGTACTTC. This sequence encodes CASSYSGTGGKETQYF.